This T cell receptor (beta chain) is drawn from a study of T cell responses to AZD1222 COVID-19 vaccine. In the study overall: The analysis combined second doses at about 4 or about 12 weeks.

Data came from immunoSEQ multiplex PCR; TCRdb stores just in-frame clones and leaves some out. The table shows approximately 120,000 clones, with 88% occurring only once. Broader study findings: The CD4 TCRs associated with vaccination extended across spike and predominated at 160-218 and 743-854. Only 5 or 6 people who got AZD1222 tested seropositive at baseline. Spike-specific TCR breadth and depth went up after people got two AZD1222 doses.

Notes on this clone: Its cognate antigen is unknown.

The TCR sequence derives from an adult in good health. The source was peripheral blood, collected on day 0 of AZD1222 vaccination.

In nucleotides, the CDR3 is TGTGCCAGCAGTTTAGCGGGAGGAGGCTACACCTTC. Protein: CASSLAGGGYTF. The chain has TRBV12-3 or TRBV12-4 and TRBJ1-2; D call uncertain. V lost 0 bases and J lost 8, with 7 bases in between. The CDR3 has 12 amino acids.